This T cell receptor beta chain derives from a study of beta chain features in type 1 diabetes. Study-level results: TCRB CDR3 length was moderately but significantly reduced in all four CD4+ subsets of Type 1 diabetes patients. Type 1 diabetes patients had VDJ junctions that carried fewer insertions and more deletions.

CDR1 is MDHEN and CDR2 is SYDVKM in the germline V gene. This CDR3 has 11 amino acids. This clone has just a few counts. The antigen remains undetermined. Relative to the germline gene, one junction end is altered; a read error may explain this. Expressed TCRB transcripts got sequenced, as all isolated RNA was reverse transcribed. Only in-frame clones appear in the TCRdb table, and some are missing; sequencing was by immunoSEQ multiplex PCR. The sample yields about 190,000 clones, approximately 7.8% seen once. The sample comprised central memory CD4+ T cells from blood. This chain uses TRBV28 with TRBJ2-1, with TRBD2 matching 10 bases. The source of this sequence is a woman in her thirties or forties with type 1 diabetes. Written as DNA, the CDR3 is TGTGCCAGCAGCCCAGGACTAGCGGCGATCTTC. Amino acids: CASSPGLAAIF.